These 25 T cell receptor beta chains originate from one sample sequenced in a study of blood T cell repertoires in COVID-19. Sequencing used immunoSEQ multiplex PCR; TCRdb keeps in-frame clones, though not all of them. This sample has about 46,000 clones, with 70% to 90% found just once. Sequencing was done on a sample of peripheral blood. Every receptor here comes from a human donor in a cohort sampled during active COVID-19. The donor label of this sample is uncertain.

V and J are TRBV12-5 and TRBJ2-5; perhaps TRBD1 as D (5 bases). This CDR3 is 14 amino acids long. Trimming removed 0 bases from V and 4 bases from J, with 9 bases in between. In germline, CDR1 is LGHNT, CDR2 FRNRAP. The CDR3 here is CASGLVQAIETQYF. The CDR3 DNA reads TGTGCTAGTGGTTTGGTACAGGCGATAGAGACCCAGTACTTC.

The chain joins TRBV6-2 or TRBV6-3 to TRBJ2-5, with 8 bases lining up with TRBD1. The germline gives CDR1 MNHEY, CDR2 SVGEGT. The CDR3 consists of 16 residues. V shed 2 bases and J 3 bases; nucleotides not matched to a gene: 8. CDR3 in amino acids: CASSYALGQGKETQYF. The CDR3 bases are TGTGCCAGCAGTTACGCCCTCGGACAGGGTAAAGAGACCCAGTACTTC.

This clone was detected only a few times. The chain uses TRBV7-6 and TRBJ2-2, with TRBD1 matching 8 bases. The trim removed 7 bases at V and 1 base at J, leaving 8 bases unmatched. The CDR3 sequence is 16 residues long. Per germline, CDR1 SGHVS and CDR2 FNYEAQ. The CDR3 here is CASTQRGTGNTGELFF. Written as DNA, the CDR3 is TGTGCCAGCACCCAGAGGGGGACAGGGAACACCGGGGAGCTGTTTTTT. Drawing the rest from reference TRBV7-6 and TRBJ2-2, the complete variable domain is GAGVSQSPRYKVTKRGQDVALRCDPISGHVSLYWYRQALGQGPEFLTYFNYEAQQDKSGLPNDRFSAERPEGSISTLTIQRTEQRDSAMYRCASTQRGTGNTGELFFGEGSRLTVL.

This chain uses TRBV3-1 (or the pseudogene TRBV3-2) with TRBJ2-5; unclear D gene. The CDR3 runs to 13 residues. Germline CDR1 reads LGHDT; CDR2 reads YNNKEL (reference sequence). V shed 0 bases and J shed 7 bases, with 9 bases lying between them. In DNA form, the CDR3 reads TGTGCCAGCAGCCAAGAACCTACCCGGACCCAGTACTTC. Its translation is CASSQEPTRTQYF.

This clone showed up just once. CDR3 coding DNA: TGTGCCAGCAGTACGACAGGCAGGGGCCCCTACGAGCAGTACTTC. Translating gives CASSTTGRGPYEQYF. The chain recombines TRBV6-5 with TRBJ2-7; tentative D call: TRBD1 (6 bases). Germline-derived CDR1 and CDR2 are MNHEY and SVGAGI. The V end was cut by 5 bases, the J end by 2 bases, with 16 bases between. The CDR3 sequence is 15 residues long.

This clone has just a few counts. The chain carries TRBV9 and TRBJ2-2, with D possibly matching TRBD1 (6 bases). V was shortened by 0 bases and J by 6 bases, with 15 bases between the two germline ends. This CDR3 is 16 amino acids long. Germline V lookup: CDR1 SGDLS, CDR2 YYNGEE. The CDR3 loop is CASSVGQGLEAGELFF. DNA for the CDR3: TGTGCCAGCAGCGTAGGTCAGGGGCTGGAGGCCGGGGAGCTGTTTTTT.

The chain joins TRBV14 to TRBJ1-6; a weak D match, TRBD1 (5 bases). Germline CDR1 and CDR2: SGHDN and FVKESK. This CDR3 is 15 amino acids long. The ends were cut back, 0 bases at V and 8 bases at J, with 11 bases in the middle. The CDR3 spells CASSQDQGWDSPLHF. The CDR3 DNA reads TGTGCCAGCAGCCAAGATCAGGGCTGGGATTCACCCCTCCACTTT.

The genes are TRBV5-4 and TRBJ2-3; D gene ambiguous. V was cut by 0 bases and J by 11 bases, with 13 bases left in between. The CDR3 length is 13 residues. Germline V gene lookup returns CDR1 SGHNT and CDR2 YYREEE (reference sequence). The CDR3 loop reads CASSLAWPSGQYF. Written as DNA, the CDR3 is TGTGCCAGCAGCTTGGCCTGGCCCAGTGGGCAGTATTTT.

V and J are TRBV12-3 or TRBV12-4 and TRBJ2-3; D remains unclear. The CDR3 contains 13 residues. Trimming stripped 6 bases from V and 2 bases from J, with 9 bases between. CDR3 nucleotide sequence: TGTGCCAGCAGCCCCTCGTCCACAGATACGCAGTATTTT. It encodes CASSPSSTDTQYF.

The V gene is TRBV11-2, the J gene TRBJ2-7; 7 bases are shared with TRBD1. Trimming took 5 bases from V and 2 from J; bases not matched to a gene: 9. The CDR3 totals 15 residues. From germline, CDR1 is SGHAT and CDR2 FQNNGV. The CDR3 DNA reads as TGTGCCAGCAGCCCGGGACAGCGAAACACCTACGAGCAGTACTTC. Translating gives CASSPGQRNTYEQYF.

The table lists this clone with a few counts. The chain couples TRBV9 to TRBJ1-3, with D unclear. The germline CDR1 and CDR2 sequences are SGDLS and YYNGEE. The CDR3 is 17 amino acids. The ends were cut back, 4 bases at V and 4 bases at J, with 21 bases in the middle. The CDR3 region is CASSQVPLPLAGNTIYF. In DNA, the CDR3 is TGTGCCAGCAGCCAGGTACCGCTGCCTCTCGCAGGAAACACCATATATTTT.

The J gene is TRBJ1-2, the V gene TRBV3-1 (or the pseudogene TRBV3-2); 10 nucleotides align to TRBD1. V shed 3 bases and J 4 bases; nucleotides not matched to a gene: 8. This CDR3 has 16 residues. CDR1 and CDR2 (germline): LGHDT, YNNKEL (reference sequence). The CDR3 region has the DNA TGTGCCAGCAGCCATACCGACAGGGGGCTTGGCTATGGCTACACCTTC. It encodes CASSHTDRGLGYGYTF.

V and J are TRBV5-4 and TRBJ1-1, with 11 bases fitting TRBD1. Losses at the gene ends were 4 bases for V and 6 bases for J; bases not matched to a gene: 8. The germline gives CDR1 SGHNT, CDR2 YYREEE (reference sequence). The CDR3 extends over 15 amino acids. CDR3 sequence reads: CASSPRTGGLAEAFF. For the CDR3, the DNA is TGTGCCAGCAGCCCCCGGACAGGGGGCTTGGCTGAAGCTTTCTTT.

The chain has TRBV28 and TRBJ2-7, with 7 bases that match TRBD1. The CDR3 is 16 amino acids. From germline, CDR1 is MDHEN and CDR2 SYDVKM. Losses at the gene ends were 6 bases for V and 1 base for J; bases not matched to a gene: 12. CDR3: CASSPVGTVFSYEQYF. The CDR3 bases are TGTGCCAGCAGCCCTGTGGGGACAGTGTTTTCCTACGAGCAGTACTTC.

The genes are TRBV6-6 and TRBJ1-5; 7 positions match TRBD1. Germline lookup yields CDR1 MNHNY and CDR2 SVGAGI (reference sequence). The CDR3 is made up of 15 amino acids. V was pared by 7 bases and J by 4 bases, with 10 bases of the junction left unmatched. In DNA form, the CDR3 reads TGTGCCAGCAACCGAGGGGGCGATGGAAATCAGCCCCAGCATTTT. As protein: CASNRGGDGNQPQHF.

This sequence joins TRBV15 and TRBJ1-5; the match to TRBD1 covers 10 bases. The CDR3 extends over 18 amino acids. The germline gives CDR1 LNHNV, CDR2 YYDKDF (reference sequence). The V and J ends lost 1 base and 1 base, in that order; junction bases with no gene match: 7. CDR3 region: CATSRAGQGGASNQPQHF. The CDR3 DNA reads as TGTGCCACCAGCAGAGCCGGACAGGGGGGTGCGAGCAATCAGCCCCAGCATTTT.

V gene TRBV4-3 combines with J gene TRBJ1-2; D unresolved. The CDR3 extends over 14 amino acids. The V end lost 0 bases, the J end lost 6 bases, and 11 bases lay between the germline ends. Germline CDR1 is LGHNA and CDR2 is YSLEER. CDR3 sequence reads: CASSQEVRGNGYTF. The CDR3 nucleotides read TGCGCCAGCAGCCAAGAAGTACGGGGAAATGGCTACACCTTC.

The V call is TRBV18, the J call TRBJ2-1, with D possibly being TRBD2 (6 bases). This CDR3 region has 15 residues. From germline, CDR1 is KGHSH and CDR2 LQKENI. V gave up 4 bases and J gave up 7 bases, with 17 bases separating them. The CDR3 region has the DNA TGTGCCAGCTCACAGGGACTTCCCCTGGGGAATGAGCAGTTCTTC. This sequence encodes CASSQGLPLGNEQFF.

This clone was picked up a small number of times. The chain joins TRBV7-8 to TRBJ1-2, with 7 bases fitting TRBD1. V was pared by 1 base and J by 4 bases, with 15 bases of the junction left unmatched. This CDR3 spans 18 amino acids. In germline, CDR1 is SGHVS, CDR2 FQNEAQ. The CDR3 is CASSLGGTAADRLYGYTF. The CDR3 nucleotides are TGTGCCAGCAGCTTAGGAGGGACAGCCGCCGACCGCCTCTATGGCTACACCTTC. Filled out from reference TRBV7-8 and TRBJ1-2, the complete variable domain reads GAGVSQSPRYKVAKRGQDVALRCDPISGHVSLFWYQQALGQGPEFLTYFQNEAQLDKSGLPSDRFFAERPEGSVSTLKIQRTQQEDSAVYLCASSLGGTAADRLYGYTFGSGTRLTVV.

The chain couples TRBV7-9 to TRBJ2-1, with 7 nucleotides matching TRBD1. The junction had 11 bases not matched to a gene; V was cut back by 5 bases and J by 7 bases. CDR1 SEHNR and CDR2 FQNEAQ come from the germline V gene (reference sequence). This CDR3 is 15 amino acids long. CDR3 residues: CASSRLVGTANEQFF. In DNA, the CDR3 is TGTGCCAGCAGCCGACTGGTTGGGACAGCGAATGAGCAGTTCTTC.

This sequence joins TRBV5-6 and TRBJ1-5; perhaps TRBD1 as D (6 bases). Trimming pared 0 bases from V and 0 bases from J, leaving 7 bases between. The CDR3 spans 15 residues. CDR1 is SGHDT, CDR2 YYEEEE, per germline. This CDR3 reads CASSLGQVSNQPQHF. CDR3 DNA sequence: TGTGCCAGCAGCTTGGGACAGGTTAGCAATCAGCCCCAGCATTTT.

The rearrangement uses TRBV27 and TRBJ2-3, with TRBD2 matching over 8 bases. This CDR3 spans 19 amino acids. Trimming at V came to 5 bases and at J to 3 bases, leaving 19 bases not matched to a gene. CDR1 is MNHEY and CDR2 is SMNVEV in the germline V gene (reference sequence). The CDR3 is CASSRRANRGSGATDTQYF. The CDR3 region has the DNA TGTGCCAGCAGTAGAAGGGCGAACCGGGGTAGCGGGGCTACAGATACGCAGTATTTT.

The chain is built from TRBV7-9 and TRBJ1-6; D is perhaps TRBD1 (5 bases). Germline values: CDR1 SEHNR, CDR2 FQNEAQ (reference sequence). Trimming removed 10 bases from V and 10 bases from J, with 20 bases in between. The CDR3 sequence is 14 residues long. As DNA, the CDR3 is TGTGCCACCGGAGACAGCTACTTGGGATCACCCCTCCACTTT. This translates into CATGDSYLGSPLHF.

There are a few counts of this clone. The chain links TRBV3-1 (or the pseudogene TRBV3-2) to TRBJ2-1; the D gene is possibly TRBD1 (5 bases). This CDR3 contains 14 residues. The V gene's germline CDR1 is LGHDT and CDR2 YNNKEL (reference sequence). Trimming shortened V by 3 bases and J by 9 bases, and 15 bases separated the two germline ends. CDR3 amino acids: CASSQLAGRSEQFF. In DNA form, the CDR3 reads TGTGCCAGCAGCCAGTTGGCAGGGCGGAGTGAGCAGTTCTTC.

The rearrangement joins TRBV19 to TRBJ1-2; D is ambiguous. CDR1 and CDR2 (germline): LNHDA, SQIVND (reference sequence). The CDR3 is 10 amino acids. Trimming removed 8 bases at V and 8 bases at J, with 9 bases between. The CDR3 spells CASSAGGYTF. In DNA form, the CDR3 reads TGTGCCAGTTCTGCGGGGGGCTACACCTTC.